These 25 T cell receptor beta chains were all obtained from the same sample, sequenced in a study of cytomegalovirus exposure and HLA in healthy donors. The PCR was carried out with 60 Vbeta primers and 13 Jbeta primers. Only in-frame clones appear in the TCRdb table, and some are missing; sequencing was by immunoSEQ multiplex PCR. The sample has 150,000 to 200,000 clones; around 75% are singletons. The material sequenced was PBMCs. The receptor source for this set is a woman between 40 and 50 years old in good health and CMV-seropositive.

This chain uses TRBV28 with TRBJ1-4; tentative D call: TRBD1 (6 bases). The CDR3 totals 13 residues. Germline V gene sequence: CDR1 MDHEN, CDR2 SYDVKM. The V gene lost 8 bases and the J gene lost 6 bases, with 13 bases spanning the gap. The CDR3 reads CASLEGGDEKLFF. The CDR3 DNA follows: TGTGCCAGCCTGGAGGGGGGGGATGAAAAACTGTTTTTT.

The CDR3 spells CASSRDSLRYNEQFF. The CDR3 DNA sequence: TGTGCCAGCAGCAGAGATAGTCTCCGGTACAATGAGCAGTTCTTC. The V gene is TRBV7-3, the J gene TRBJ2-1; D gene ambiguous. Germline V gene sequence: CDR1 SGHTA, CDR2 FQGTGA. The V gene lost 5 bases and the J gene lost 4 bases, with 15 bases spanning the gap. The CDR3 runs 15 residues.

CDR3 sequence reads: CASSPGQGAHGELFF. DNA of the CDR3: TGTGCCAGCAGCCCCGGACAGGGGGCCCACGGGGAGCTGTTTTTT. The rearrangement uses TRBV5-8 and TRBJ2-2; 11 bases line up with TRBD1. From germline, CDR1 is SGHTS and CDR2 YDEGEE. The CDR3 contains 15 residues. J gave up 7 bases and V 4 bases, and 6 bases lay outside the gene matches. Supplemented by reference TRBV5-8 and TRBJ2-2, the full variable domain reads EAGVTQSPTHLIKTRGQQATLRCSPISGHTSVYWYQQALGLGLQFLLWYDEGEERNRGNFPPRFSGRQFPNYSSELNVNALELEDSALYLCASSPGQGAHGELFFGEGSRLTVL.

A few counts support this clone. CDR3 bases: TGCGCCAGCAGCTTGGGCGCTAATGAAAAACTGTTTTTT. This sequence encodes CASSLGANEKLFF. The gene calls are TRBV5-1 and TRBJ1-4; D is undetermined. CDR3 length: 13 residues. Germline V gives CDR1 SGHRS, CDR2 YFSETQ. Between the trimmed V and J ends, which lost 0 bases and 3 bases, there was a span of 3 bases. Full variable domain (missing parts from reference TRBV5-1 and TRBJ1-4): KAGVTQTPRYLIKTRGQQVTLSCSPISGHRSVSWYQQTPGQGLQFLFEYFSETQRNKGNFPGRFSGRQFSNSRSEMNVSTLELGDSALYLCASSLGANEKLFFGSGTQLSVL.

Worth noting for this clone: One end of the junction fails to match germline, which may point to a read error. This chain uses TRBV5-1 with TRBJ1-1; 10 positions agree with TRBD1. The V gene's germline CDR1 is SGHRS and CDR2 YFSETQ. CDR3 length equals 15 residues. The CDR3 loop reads CANSSGTGDETEAFF. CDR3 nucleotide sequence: TGCGCCAACAGCTCGGGGACAGGGGATGAAACTGAAGCTTTCTTT.

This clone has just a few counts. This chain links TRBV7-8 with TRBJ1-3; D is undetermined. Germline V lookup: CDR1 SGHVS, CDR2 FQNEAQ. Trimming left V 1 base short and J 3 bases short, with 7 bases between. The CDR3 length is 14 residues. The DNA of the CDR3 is TGTGCCAGCAGCTTAGGGCACCGTGGAAACACCATATATTTT. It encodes CASSLGHRGNTIYF.

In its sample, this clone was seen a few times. The CDR3 nucleotides are TGTGCCAGCAGCCAAGTCGGTCAGGGGGCCGGCTACGAGCAGTACTTC. Amino acid sequence: CASSQVGQGAGYEQYF. This chain connects TRBV14 to TRBJ2-7, with 8 positions matching TRBD1. V lost 1 base, J lost 3 bases, and 8 bases stayed unmatched. Germline CDR1 reads SGHDN; CDR2 reads FVKESK. The CDR3 sequence is 16 residues long. Complete variable domain (other parts from reference TRBV14 and TRBJ2-7): EAGVTQFPSHSVIEKGQTVTLRCDPISGHDNLYWYRRVMGKEIKFLLHFVKESKQDESGMPNNRFLAERTGGTYSTLKVQPAELEDSGVYFCASSQVGQGAGYEQYFGPGTRLTVT.

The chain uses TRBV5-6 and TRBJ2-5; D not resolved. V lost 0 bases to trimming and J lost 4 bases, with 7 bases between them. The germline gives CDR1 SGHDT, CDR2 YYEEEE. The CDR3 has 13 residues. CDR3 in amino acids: CASSLEPGETQYF. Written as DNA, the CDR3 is TGTGCCAGCAGCTTGGAACCGGGAGAGACCCAGTACTTC.

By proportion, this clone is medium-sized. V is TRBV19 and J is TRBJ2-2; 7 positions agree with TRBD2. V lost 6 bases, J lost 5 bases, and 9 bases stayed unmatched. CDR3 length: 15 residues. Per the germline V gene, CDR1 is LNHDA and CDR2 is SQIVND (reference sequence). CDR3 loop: CASSPMGGRTGELFF. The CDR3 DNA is TGTGCCAGTAGCCCCATGGGCGGGAGAACCGGGGAGCTGTTTTTT.

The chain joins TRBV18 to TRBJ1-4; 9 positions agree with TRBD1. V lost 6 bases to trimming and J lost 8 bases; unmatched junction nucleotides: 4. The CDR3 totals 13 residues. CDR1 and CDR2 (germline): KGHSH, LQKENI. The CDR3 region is CASSRTGEEKLFF. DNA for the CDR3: TGTGCCAGCTCTCGGACAGGGGAGGAAAAACTGTTTTTT.

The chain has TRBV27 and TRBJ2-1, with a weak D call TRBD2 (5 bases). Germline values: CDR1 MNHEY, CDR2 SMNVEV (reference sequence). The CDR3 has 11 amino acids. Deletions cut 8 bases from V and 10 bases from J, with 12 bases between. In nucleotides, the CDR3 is TGTGCCAGCGGACTGTCCGCCGAGCAGTTCTTC. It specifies CASGLSAEQFF.

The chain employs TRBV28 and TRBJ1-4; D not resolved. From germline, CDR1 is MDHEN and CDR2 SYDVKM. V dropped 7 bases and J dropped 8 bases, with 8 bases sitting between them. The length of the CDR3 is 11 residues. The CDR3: CASKTGEKLFF. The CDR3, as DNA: TGTGCCAGCAAGACGGGGGAAAAACTGTTTTTT.

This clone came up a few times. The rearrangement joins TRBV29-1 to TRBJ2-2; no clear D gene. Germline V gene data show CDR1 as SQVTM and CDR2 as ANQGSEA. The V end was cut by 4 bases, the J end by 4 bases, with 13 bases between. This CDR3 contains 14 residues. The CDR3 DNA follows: TGCAGCGTTGTTACCTCCTCGGGCACCGGGGAGCTGTTTTTT. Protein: CSVVTSSGTGELFF.

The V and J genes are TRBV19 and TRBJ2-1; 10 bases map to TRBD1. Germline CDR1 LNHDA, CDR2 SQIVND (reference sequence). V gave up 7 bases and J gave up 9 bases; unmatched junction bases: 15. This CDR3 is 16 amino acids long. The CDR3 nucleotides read TGTGCCAGTAATCCCGTATTAGGGACAGGGGTTTTTGAGCAGTTCTTC. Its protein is CASNPVLGTGVFEQFF.

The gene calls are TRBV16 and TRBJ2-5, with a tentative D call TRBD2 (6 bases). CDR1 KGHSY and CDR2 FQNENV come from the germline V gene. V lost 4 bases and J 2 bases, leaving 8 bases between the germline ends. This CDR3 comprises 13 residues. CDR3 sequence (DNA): TGTGCCAGCAGCCGGACTACTCAAGAGACCCAGTACTTC. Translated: CASSRTTQETQYF. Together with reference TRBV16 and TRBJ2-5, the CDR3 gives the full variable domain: GEEVAQTPKHLVRGEGQKAKLYCAPIKGHSYVFWYQQVLKNEFKFLISFQNENVFDETGMPKERFSAKCLPNSPCSLEIQATKLEDSAVYFCASSRTTQETQYFGPGTRLLVL.

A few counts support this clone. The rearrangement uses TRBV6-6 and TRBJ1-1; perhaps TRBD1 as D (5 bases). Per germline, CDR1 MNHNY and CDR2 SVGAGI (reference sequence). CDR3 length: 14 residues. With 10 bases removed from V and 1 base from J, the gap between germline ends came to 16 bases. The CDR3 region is CATTTQGGNTEAFF. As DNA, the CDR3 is TGTGCCACCACCACCCAGGGTGGGAACACTGAAGCTTTCTTT.

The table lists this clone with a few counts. The CDR3 spells CASSIERDKTEAFF. The CDR3 DNA sequence: TGTGCCAGTAGTATCGAGAGGGACAAGACTGAAGCTTTCTTT. The V gene is TRBV19, the J gene TRBJ1-1, with D perhaps TRBD1 (6 bases). Trimming shortened V by 3 bases and J by 5 bases, and 13 bases separated the two germline ends. Germline V gives CDR1 LNHDA, CDR2 SQIVND (reference sequence). This CDR3 contains 14 residues.

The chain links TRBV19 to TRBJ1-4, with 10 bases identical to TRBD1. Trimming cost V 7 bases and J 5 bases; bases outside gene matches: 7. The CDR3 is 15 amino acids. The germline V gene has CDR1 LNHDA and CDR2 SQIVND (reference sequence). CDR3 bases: TGTGCCAGTAAACCCCAGACAGGGGGCAATGAAAAACTGTTTTTT. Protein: CASKPQTGGNEKLFF.

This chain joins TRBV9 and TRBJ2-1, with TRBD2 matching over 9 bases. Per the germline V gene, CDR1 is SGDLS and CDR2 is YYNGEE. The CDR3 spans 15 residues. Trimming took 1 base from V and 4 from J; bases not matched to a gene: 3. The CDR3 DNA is TGTGCCAGCAGCGTAAGTAGCGGGAGTTACAATGAGCAGTTCTTC. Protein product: CASSVSSGSYNEQFF.

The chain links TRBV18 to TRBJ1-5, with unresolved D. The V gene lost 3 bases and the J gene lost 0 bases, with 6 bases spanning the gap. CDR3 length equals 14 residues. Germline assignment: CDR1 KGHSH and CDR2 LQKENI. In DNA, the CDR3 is TGTGCCAGCTCACCCCCCTCTAGCAATCAGCCCCAGCATTTT. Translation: CASSPPSSNQPQHF.

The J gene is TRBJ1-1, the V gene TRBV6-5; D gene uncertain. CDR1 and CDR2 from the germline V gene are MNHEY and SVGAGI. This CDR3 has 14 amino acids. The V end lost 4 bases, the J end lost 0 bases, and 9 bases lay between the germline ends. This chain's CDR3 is CASSWSRLNTEAFF. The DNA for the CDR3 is TGTGCCAGCAGTTGGTCCAGATTGAACACTGAAGCTTTCTTT.

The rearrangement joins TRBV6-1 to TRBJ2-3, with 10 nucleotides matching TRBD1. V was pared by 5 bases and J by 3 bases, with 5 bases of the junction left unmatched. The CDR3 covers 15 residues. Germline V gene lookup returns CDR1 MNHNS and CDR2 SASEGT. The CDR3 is CASSQPGQGTDTQYF. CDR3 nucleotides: TGTGCCAGCAGTCAGCCGGGACAGGGGACAGATACGCAGTATTTT.

CDR3 nucleotides: TGTGCTAGCTGCCAGGGGGTGTCAGTCGAGCAGTACTTC. Encoded protein: CASCQGVSVEQYF. The J gene is TRBJ2-7, the V gene TRBV28; 7 bases align to TRBD1. This CDR3 is 13 amino acids long. Germline V gene data show CDR1 as MDHEN and CDR2 as SYDVKM.

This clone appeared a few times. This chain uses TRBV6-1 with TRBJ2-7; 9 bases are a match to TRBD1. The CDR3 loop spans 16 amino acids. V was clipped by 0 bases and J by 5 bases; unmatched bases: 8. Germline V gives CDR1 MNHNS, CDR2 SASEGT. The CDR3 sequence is CASSEAHRTGVDEQYF. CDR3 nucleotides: TGTGCCAGCAGTGAAGCGCATAGGACAGGGGTAGACGAGCAGTACTTC.

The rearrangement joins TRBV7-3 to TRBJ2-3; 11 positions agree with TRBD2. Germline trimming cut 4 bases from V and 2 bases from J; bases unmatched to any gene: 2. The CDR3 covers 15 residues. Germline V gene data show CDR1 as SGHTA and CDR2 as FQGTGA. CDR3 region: CASSSGLADTDTQYF. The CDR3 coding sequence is TGTGCCAGCAGCTCGGGACTAGCGGACACAGATACGCAGTATTTT.